This T cell receptor beta chain was found in a study of T cell changes during pregnancy in multiple sclerosis. The CDR3 is made up of 14 amino acids. CDR1 is GTSNPN, CDR2 SVGIG, per germline (reference sequence). The V end was cut by 0 bases, the J end by 6 bases, with 12 bases between. Assay: immunoSEQ multiplex PCR; the TCRdb copy retains only in-frame clones and omits some. The data contain about 40,000 clones, about 94% of them singletons. The chain carries TRBV30 and TRBJ2-1, with D possibly TRBD1 on 6 matching bases. The input for sequencing was peripheral blood, taken in the third trimester of pregnancy. This clonotype was sampled from a female donor with multiple sclerosis, enrolled in a pregnancy study. CDR3 residues: CAWSVSSGVNEQFF. The CDR3 region has the DNA TGTGCCTGGAGTGTATCGTCAGGGGTCAATGAGCAGTTCTTC.